One sample yielded the 5 T cell receptor beta chains listed below, sequenced in a study of T-cell reconstitution after alpha-beta-depleted transplantation in children. TCRbeta library construction was performed incorporating unique molecular identifiers. Each CDR3 protein is one row after TCRdb ran MiXCR on the PCR reads. The sample has around 600,000 distinct CDR3 sequences, about 11% seen once. The sequencing here drew on PBMCs from the stem cell graft donor, taken from the stem cell graft. The receptor set was obtained from a human donor who donated a stem cell graft to a child with acute myeloid leukemia.

As DNA, the CDR3 is TGCGCCAGCAGCTTTGGGAATCCTGGCGAGCAGTACTTC. Translated, it gives CASSFGNPGEQYF. This chain links TRBV5-1 with TRBJ2-7; D is unresolved. V was shortened by 2 bases and J by 6 bases, with 12 bases between the two germline ends. CDR1 and CDR2 from the germline V gene are SGHRS and YFSETQ. This CDR3 has 13 amino acids.

This clonotype turned up a few times. The V and J genes are TRBV20-1 and TRBJ2-1; 10 nucleotides align to TRBD2. Germline assignment: CDR1 DFQATT and CDR2 SNEGSKA (reference sequence). The CDR3 covers 15 residues. V shed 3 bases, J shed 5 bases, and the junction held 7 bases outside the gene matches. CDR3 DNA: TGCAGTGCTAGTCTTAGCGGGAGGCAAAACAATGAGCAGTTCTTC. It codes for CSASLSGRQNNEQFF.

The rearrangement joins TRBV6-2 or TRBV6-3 to TRBJ2-6; D not certain. Deletions cut 2 bases from V and 4 bases from J, with 9 bases between. CDR3 size: 15 residues. The V gene's germline CDR1 is MNHEY and CDR2 SVGEGT. Here the CDR3 DNA reads TGTGCCAGCAGTTACGGGGTGACAGGGGCCAACGTCCTGACTTTC. Translation gives CASSYGVTGANVLTF.

Ten or more counts support this clonotype. The rearrangement links TRBV12-3 or TRBV12-4 to TRBJ2-3; TRBD2 aligns across 7 bases. The CDR3 runs to 14 residues. The trim removed 5 bases at V and 8 bases at J, leaving 10 bases unmatched. CDR3 coding DNA: TGTGCCAGCAGTCGAGCGGGAAAGGGAAGTACGCAGTATTTT. Translated: CASSRAGKGSTQYF.

The rearrangement joins TRBV30 to TRBJ2-3; D gene ambiguous. This CDR3 is 13 amino acids long. Germline CDR1 reads GTSNPN; CDR2 reads SVGIG (reference sequence). V was cut by 0 bases and J by 2 bases, with 6 bases left in between. CDR3 sequence (DNA): TGTGCCTGGAGTGTCGAAACCACAGATACGCAGTATTTT. Amino acid sequence: CAWSVETTDTQYF.